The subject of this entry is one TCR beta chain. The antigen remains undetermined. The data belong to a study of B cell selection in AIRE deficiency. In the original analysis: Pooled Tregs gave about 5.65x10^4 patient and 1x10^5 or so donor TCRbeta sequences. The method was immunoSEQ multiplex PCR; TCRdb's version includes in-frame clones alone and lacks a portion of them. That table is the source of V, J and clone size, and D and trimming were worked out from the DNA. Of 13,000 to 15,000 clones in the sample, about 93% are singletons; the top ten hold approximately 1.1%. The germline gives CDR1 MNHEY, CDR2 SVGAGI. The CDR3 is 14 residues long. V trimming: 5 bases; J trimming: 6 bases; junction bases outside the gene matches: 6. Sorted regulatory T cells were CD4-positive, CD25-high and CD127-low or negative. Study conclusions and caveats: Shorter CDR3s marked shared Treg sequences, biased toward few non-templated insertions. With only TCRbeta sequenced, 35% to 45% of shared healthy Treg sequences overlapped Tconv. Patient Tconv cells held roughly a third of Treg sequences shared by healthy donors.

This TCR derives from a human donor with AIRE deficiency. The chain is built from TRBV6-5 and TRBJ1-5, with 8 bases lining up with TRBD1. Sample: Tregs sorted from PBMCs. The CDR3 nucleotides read TGTGCCAGCAGTAACACAGGGGGTGTTCAGCCCCAGCATTTT. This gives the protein CASSNTGGVQPQHF.